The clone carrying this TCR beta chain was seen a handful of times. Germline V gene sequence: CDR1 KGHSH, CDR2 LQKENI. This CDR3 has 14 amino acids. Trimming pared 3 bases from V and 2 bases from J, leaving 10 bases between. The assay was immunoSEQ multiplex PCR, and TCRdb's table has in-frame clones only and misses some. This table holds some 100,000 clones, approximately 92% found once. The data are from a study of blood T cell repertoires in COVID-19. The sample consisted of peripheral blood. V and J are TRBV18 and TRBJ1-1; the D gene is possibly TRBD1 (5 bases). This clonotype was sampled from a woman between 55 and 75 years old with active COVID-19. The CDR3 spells CASSPEQGNTEAFF. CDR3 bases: TGTGCCAGCTCACCCGAGCAGGGAAACACTGAAGCTTTCTTT.